The source of this TCR beta chain is a study of blood T cell repertoires in COVID-19. Measured with immunoSEQ multiplex PCR; TCRdb has only the in-frame clones, and not every one. The data contain just under 90,000 clones, more than 70% of them singletons. This CDR3 has 12 amino acids. Germline loops: CDR1 KGHSH, CDR2 LQKENI. J gave up 12 bases and V 4 bases, and 6 bases lay outside the gene matches. This clonotype originated in an elderly woman with acute or convalescent COVID-19. The chain employs TRBV18 and TRBJ2-3; 8 bases agree with TRBD1. Sequences were obtained from peripheral blood. The CDR3 coding sequence is TGTGCCAGCTCACTTGGGACAGGAGGTCAGTATTTT. This codes for CASSLGTGGQYF.